The entry below describes one T cell receptor (beta chain). Its antigen is not yet known. One base away there is no much larger clone; base qualities are not given. The CDR3 sequence holds 14 residues, the cysteine and phenylalanine included. Kept here is only the CDR3 DNA, which spans 42 bases and is read in frame from base 1. Taken from the germline V gene, the CDR1 and CDR2 loops are MNHNS and SASEGT. The V and J ends are trimmed by 2 bases and 4 bases, leaving 11 bases between them. The CDR3 regions of human TCRbeta chains were analyzed by immunosequencing. The original methods were these. TCRs in the repertoires were matched against a reference library of SARS-CoV-2-specific TCRs that had been generated with the MIRA antigen-specificity platform. Breadth meant the fraction of unique TCRs that were SARS-CoV-2-associated, whereas depth meant the fraction of total T cells that were SARS-CoV-2-associated. Using the MIRA data, each spike-specific TCR was mapped to the spike region that the TCR reacts to and placed in a CD4 or CD8 class. Log10-transformed breadth and depth values were compared by one-way ANOVA with Sidak's multiple comparisons tests. The source is immuneACCESS, and TCRdb retained only in-frame sequences with V and J called. Part of the clones is not carried over; for the studies checked, unresolved V genes explain less than half of this, and the remainder is unexplained. V, J and clone size reflect that table, while D and trimming were determined from the DNA. Across this sample there are about 69,000 clones, with more than 80% seen only once. The biggest ten clones account for roughly 2.4% of the sample.

This sample was taken from a study of T cell responses to AZD1222 COVID-19 vaccine (dated by TCRdb to 2020 to 2023). For context, the study as a whole: AZD1222 recipients given second doses at about 4 weeks or at about 12 weeks were pooled, since spike-specific TCR depth and breadth were not found to differ between the two schedules. TCR sequencing was performed for about 250 trial participants, of whom 207 were given two doses of AZD1222 and some 26 were given two doses of MenACWY control vaccine. Trial participants were enrolled by age into 18-55, 56-69 and 70-plus year subgroups, with approximately 150, 28 and 58 TCR-sequenced participants respectively.

The investigation overall reported the following: The whole spike protein was spanned by vaccine-associated CD4 TCRs, and dominant responses were seen in regions 160-218 and 743-854. Epitopes outside the regions mutated in the B.1.351 and B.1.1.7 variants were reportedly recognized by nearly half of the unique spike-specific TCRs. Participants were mostly white British, with more females than males. The authors suggested clonal diversity may have been underestimated. Only a handful of AZD1222 recipients were SARS-CoV-2 seropositive at baseline, limiting conclusions about previously exposed vaccinees. After two AZD1222 doses, spike-specific TCR breadth and depth were significantly higher than at day 0 and than in MenACWY recipients. In the small 56-69-year group, the increase in depth fell short of significance, most likely because of low power. Because no samples from the day 14 peak response were available, repertoires could be characterized only after the peak T cell response.

Taken with the paper, the label for time point translates to: baseline before first vaccination. Samples from vaccinated people were obtained from the UK trials COV001 and COV002, which included a single-blind randomized controlled phase 2/3 trial of AZD1222 (ChAdOx1 nCoV-19) in healthy adults. For TCRbeta chain sequencing, PBMC samples were collected from trial participants at day 0 and at day 28 after the second dose. The receptor comes from an adult in good health. Recombination joined TRBV6-1 with TRBJ1-2; 6 matching bases give a weak D call of TRBD1. Sample: peripheral blood, taken on day 0 of AZD1222 vaccination. CDR3 region: CASSEYGGGYGYTF. The DNA sequence is given as TGTGCCAGCAGTGAATACGGAGGGGGCTATGGCTACACCTTC.